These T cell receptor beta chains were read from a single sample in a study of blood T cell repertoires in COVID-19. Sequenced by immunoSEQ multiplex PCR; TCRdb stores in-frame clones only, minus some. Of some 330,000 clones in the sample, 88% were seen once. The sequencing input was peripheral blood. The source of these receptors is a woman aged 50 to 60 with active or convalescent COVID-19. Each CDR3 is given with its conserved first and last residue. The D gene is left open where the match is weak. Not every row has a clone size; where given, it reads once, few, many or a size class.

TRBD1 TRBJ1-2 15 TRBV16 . TGTGCCAGCAGCCAAGGAACAGGGGGGATCTATGGCTACACCTTC CASSQGTGGIYGYTF
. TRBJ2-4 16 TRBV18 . TGTGCCAGCTCACCAGTATTGAGGCTAGCCAAAAACATTCAGTACTTC CASSPVLRLAKNIQYF
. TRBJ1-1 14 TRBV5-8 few TGTGCCAGCAGCTACCCGATGGCGAACACTGAAGCTTTCTTT CASSYPMANTEAFF
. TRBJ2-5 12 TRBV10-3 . TGTGCCATCAGTGGGACAGAAGAGACCCAGTACTTC CAISGTEETQYF
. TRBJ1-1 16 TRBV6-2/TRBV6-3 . TGTGCCAGCAGTACCCCCCTAACAGGGAAGTCGGATCAAACTTTCTTT CASSTPLTGKSDQTFF
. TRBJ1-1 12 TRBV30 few TGTGCCTGGAGTGTACGAGGATCCGAAGCTTTCTTT CAWSVRGSEAFF
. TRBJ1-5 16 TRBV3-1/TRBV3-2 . TGTGCCAGCAGCCAAGACCCGGGTATGGGCAATCAGCCCCAGCATTTT CASSQDPGMGNQPQHF
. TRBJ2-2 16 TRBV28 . TGTGCCAGCAGTTTATTTGCAGGGGCGAACACCGGGGAGCTGTTTTTT CASSLFAGANTGELFF
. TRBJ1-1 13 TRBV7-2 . TGTGCCAGCAGCTTATACGGTACCCCCGCAGCTTTCTTT CASSLYGTPAAFF
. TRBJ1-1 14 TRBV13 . TGTGCCAGCAGCTTAGGCGAGGGGAACACTGAAGCTTTCTTT CASSLGEGNTEAFF
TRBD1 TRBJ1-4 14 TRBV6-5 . TGTGCCAGCAGTCGGACAGGATCGAATGAAAAACTGTTTTTT CASSRTGSNEKLFF
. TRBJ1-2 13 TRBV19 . TGTGCCAGTTGGTACAGGGCCTCGGACGGCTACACCTTC CASWYRASDGYTF
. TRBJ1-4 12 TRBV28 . TGTGCCAGCAGTGGTAGGGGCGAAAAACTGTTTTTT CASSGRGEKLFF
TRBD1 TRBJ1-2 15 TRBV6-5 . TGTGCCAGCACTAGACCGGGACAGGGCGTATTGGGCTACACCTTC CASTRPGQGVLGYTF
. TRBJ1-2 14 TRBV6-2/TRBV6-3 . TGTGCCAGCAGTCCCCCAGGAGGATACTATGGCTACACCTTC CASSPPGGYYGYTF
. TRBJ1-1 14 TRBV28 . TGTGCCAGCAGTTTACCTAACAGGAACACTGAAGCTTTCTTT CASSLPNRNTEAFF
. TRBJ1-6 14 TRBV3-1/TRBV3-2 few TGTGCCAGCAGCCAAGGGGCGGGGAATTCACCCCTCCACTTT CASSQGAGNSPLHF
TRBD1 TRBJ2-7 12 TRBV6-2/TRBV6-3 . TGTGCCAGCAGTTACCAGGGGGCAGGGCCGTACTTC CASSYQGAGPYF
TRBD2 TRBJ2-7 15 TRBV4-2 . TGTGCCAGCAGCCAAGGAGGGGAGGGATCCTACGAGCAGTACTTC CASSQGGEGSYEQYF
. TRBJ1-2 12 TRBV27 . TGTGCCAGCACTAAGGGAGGGAATGGCTACACCTTC CASTKGGNGYTF
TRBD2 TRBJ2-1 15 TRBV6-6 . TGTGCCAGCATCAAACTAGCGGGAGGTCCCAATGAGCAGTTCTTC CASIKLAGGPNEQFF
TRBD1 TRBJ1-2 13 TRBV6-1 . TGTGCCAGCGGTGAGACAGGGGCCTATGGCTACACCTTC CASGETGAYGYTF
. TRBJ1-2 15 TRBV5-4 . TGTGCCAGCAGCGCCCCAGGAGAGGGTATTCTTGGCTACACCTTC CASSAPGEGILGYTF
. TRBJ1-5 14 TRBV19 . TGTGCCAGTAGTTGGACAAGTAGCAATCAGCCCCAGCATTTT CASSWTSSNQPQHF
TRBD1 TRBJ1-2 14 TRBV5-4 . TGTGCCAGCAGCTTACAGGGGGCCAACTATGGCTACACCTTC CASSLQGANYGYTF
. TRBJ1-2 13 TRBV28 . TGTGCCAGCAGGACCCAGGGAACCTATGGCTACACCTTC CASRTQGTYGYTF
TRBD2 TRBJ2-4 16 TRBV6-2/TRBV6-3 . TGTGCCAGCAGTTCCCTGACTAGCATTAACAAAAACATTCAGTACTTC CASSSLTSINKNIQYF
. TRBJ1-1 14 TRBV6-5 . TGTGCCAGCAGTTATGGGGCGGGGGTGACTGAAGCTTTCTTT CASSYGAGVTEAFF
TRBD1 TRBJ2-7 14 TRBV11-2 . TGTGCCAGCAGCTCAATGGGGACAGGCTACGAGCAGTACTTC CASSSMGTGYEQYF
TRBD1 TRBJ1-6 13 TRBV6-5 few TGTGCCAGCGGACAGGGGGATTCGTCACCCCTCCACTTT CASGQGDSSPLHF
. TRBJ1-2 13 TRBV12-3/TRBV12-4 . TGTGCCAGCAAAGAACTTACAGGGTCGGGCTACACCTTC CASKELTGSGYTF
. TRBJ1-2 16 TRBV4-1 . TGCGCCAGCAGCCGGACCCCCTCCGGGACAAACGGTGGCTACACCTTC CASSRTPSGTNGGYTF
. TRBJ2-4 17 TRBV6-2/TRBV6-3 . TGTGCCAGCAGTTACAATATTGGAGCGCTAGCCAAAAACATTCAGTACTTC CASSYNIGALAKNIQYF
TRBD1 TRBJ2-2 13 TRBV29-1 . TGCAGCGTAGATTACAGGGGCACCGGGGAGCTGTTTTTT CSVDYRGTGELFF
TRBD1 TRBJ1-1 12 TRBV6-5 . TGTGCCACCCGGACAGGGAACACTGAAGCTTTCTTT CATRTGNTEAFF
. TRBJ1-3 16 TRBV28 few TGTGCCAGCAGTCCCTACCCCAGGGACTCTGGAAACACCATATATTTT CASSPYPRDSGNTIYF
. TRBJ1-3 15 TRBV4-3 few TGCGCCAGCAGCCAAGATCGCGTCTCTGGAAACACCATATATTTT CASSQDRVSGNTIYF
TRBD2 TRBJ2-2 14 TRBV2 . TGTGCCACCAAACCTAGCGGGAGCACCGGGGAGCTGTTTTTT CATKPSGSTGELFF
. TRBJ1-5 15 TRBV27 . TGTGCCAGCAGTTACAGGGTCTCGGGCAATCAGCCCCAGCATTTT CASSYRVSGNQPQHF